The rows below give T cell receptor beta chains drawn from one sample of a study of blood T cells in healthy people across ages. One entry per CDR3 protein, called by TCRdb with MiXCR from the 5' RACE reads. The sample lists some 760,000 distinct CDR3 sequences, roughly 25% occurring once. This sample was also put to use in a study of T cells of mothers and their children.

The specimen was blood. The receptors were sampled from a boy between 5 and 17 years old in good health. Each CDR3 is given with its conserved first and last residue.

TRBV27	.	CASGTLGGNEQYF
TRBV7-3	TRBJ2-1	CASSLSLADEQFF
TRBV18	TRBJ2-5	CASSPQGDPRGTQYF
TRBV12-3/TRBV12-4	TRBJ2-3	CASTLGGLSADTQYF
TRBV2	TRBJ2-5	CASSTSGTGRETQYF
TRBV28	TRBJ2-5	CASSLGLLVETQYF
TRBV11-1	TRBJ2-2	CASSLRLAGQNTGELFF
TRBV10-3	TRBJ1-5	CATTGSFGQPQHF
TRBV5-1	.	CASSLGSRASYEQYF
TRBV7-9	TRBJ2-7	CASSLGRGFVEQYF
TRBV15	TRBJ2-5	CATSRDMSLAAQETQYF
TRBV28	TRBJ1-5	CASSWDRHQHF
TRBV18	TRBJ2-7	CASSPLGTGTYEQYF
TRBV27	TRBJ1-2	CASSSVRIGTNYGYTF
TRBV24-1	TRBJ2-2	CATSDYRGTDTGELFF
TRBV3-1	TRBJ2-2	CASSQVGGPGQGSTGELFF
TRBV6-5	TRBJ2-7	CASSPGLFTYEQYF
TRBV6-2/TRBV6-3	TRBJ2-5	CASRPHLTGGRLETQYF
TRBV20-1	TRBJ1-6	CSALGGQGVAPLHF
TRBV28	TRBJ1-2	CASRNRDINYGYTF
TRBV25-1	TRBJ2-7	CASSEGTGFGEQYF
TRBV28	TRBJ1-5	CASSLHSVSNQPQHF
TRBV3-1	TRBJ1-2	CASSQDPRQREPNYGYTF
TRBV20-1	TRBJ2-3	CSARDFSGNTDTQYF
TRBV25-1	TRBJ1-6	CASSEFQGAGSPLHF
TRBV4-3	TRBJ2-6	CASSQDQVTGANVLTF
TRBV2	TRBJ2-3	CASSEYGLGTDTQYF
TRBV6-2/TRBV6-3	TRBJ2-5	CASSRQRVEETQYF
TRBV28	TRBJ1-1	CASSFVGRNTEAFF
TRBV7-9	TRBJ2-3	CASSSELTDTQYF
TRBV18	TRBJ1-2	CVSSPGTANYGYTF
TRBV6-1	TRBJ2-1	CASSRDRDSSSYNEQFF
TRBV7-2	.	CASGSGEQFF
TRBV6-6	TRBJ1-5	CASSYGGLQEPQHF
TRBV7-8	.	CASSLADLRHEQYF
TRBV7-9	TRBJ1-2	CASTRGTETNYGYTF
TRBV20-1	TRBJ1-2	CSAREDNSNYGYTF
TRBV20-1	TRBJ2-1	CSARGQYEQFF
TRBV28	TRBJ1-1	CAANGGWTEAFF
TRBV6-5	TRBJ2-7	CASSYANSYEQYF
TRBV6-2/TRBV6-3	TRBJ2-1	CASSLLNPGTSVYHNEQFF
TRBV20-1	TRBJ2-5	CSARDHATQGLHRETQYF
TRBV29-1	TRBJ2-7	CSVLSGSSYEQYF
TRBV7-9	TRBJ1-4	CASSLQAANEKLFF
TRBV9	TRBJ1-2	CASSGGPQPGQYGYTF
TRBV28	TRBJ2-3	CASTSGASDTQYF
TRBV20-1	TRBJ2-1	CSASPRTSGGYNEQFF
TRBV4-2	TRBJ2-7	CASSQDWPAGYEQYF
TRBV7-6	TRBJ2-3	CASTTLKSTDTQYF
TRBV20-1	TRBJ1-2	CSAPRHGPAYGYTF
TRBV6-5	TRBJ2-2	CASSLGRRGELFF
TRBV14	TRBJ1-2	CASSQDSWGGNTYGYTF
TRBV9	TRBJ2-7	CASSLTGTSAVYEQYF
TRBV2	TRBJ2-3	CASRTDEDTQYF
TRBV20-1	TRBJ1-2	CSAREGRWFGGYTF
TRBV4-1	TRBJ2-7	CASSQDRAGHEQYF
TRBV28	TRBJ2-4	CASSEFGLAGGIGKNIQYF
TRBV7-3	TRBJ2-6	CASSSVGASSGANVLTF
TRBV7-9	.	CASSPPGERGYEQYF
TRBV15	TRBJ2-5	CATSIEGTRLETQYF